This T cell receptor (beta chain) derives from a study of control samples from healthy donors and cancer patients. The assay was immunoSEQ multiplex PCR, and TCRdb's table has in-frame clones only and misses some. The table lists about 140,000 clones, roughly 89% of them singletons. CDR1 and CDR2 from the germline V gene are DFQATT and SNEGSKA (reference sequence). This CDR3 has 11 residues. V shed 7 bases and J shed 4 bases, with 8 bases lying between them. The sample comprised blood. The V gene is TRBV20-1, the J gene TRBJ2-1; D might be TRBD2 (6 bases). The TCR originated in a man under 40 in good health. In DNA form, the CDR3 reads TGCAGTGTCGGAGGGTACAATGAGCAGTTCTTC. As protein: CSVGGYNEQFF.